The clone carrying this TCR beta chain has a handful of counts. This CDR3 has 17 amino acids. Trimming removed 4 bases from V and 1 base from J; junction bases left unmatched: 9. The V gene's germline CDR1 is SGDLS and CDR2 YYNGEE. These data come from a study of blood T cells in healthy people across ages. Next came a second PCR, run for about 7 to 12 cycles, which used a sample-barcoded 5' primer along with a J-beta primer mix. Tags on each cDNA molecule came from a template-switch adaptor with 12 random nucleotides. TCRdb independently ran MiXCR on the 5' RACE reads; one entry per CDR3 protein. The sample lists about 1.4 million distinct CDR3 sequences, around 55% seen once, with over 6.5% in the top ten.

The chain is built from TRBV9 and TRBJ2-1; 9 bases align to TRBD2. Material: blood. This sequence originates from a man aged 18 to 35 in good health. The CDR3 loop is CASSQAGGPPSYNEQFF. The CDR3 region has the DNA TGTGCCAGCAGCCAAGCGGGAGGCCCCCCGTCCTACAATGAGCAGTTCTTC.